The clone carrying this TCR beta chain came up a few times. Its antigen is still unknown. The definition of stable Graves' hyperthyroidism was no ophthalmopathy progression within 18 months. Patients with uncontrolled infections, other autoimmune diseases, pregnancy or lactation were excluded. These data come from a study of T cells in Graves' hyperthyroidism and ophthalmopathy. Study outcomes and limitations: Ophthalmopathy, which appeared later, was predicted by the model a median around 6.5 months before onset. Most clonotypes expanded in thyroid above 0.001 were likewise present in blood.

This CDR3 is built from 13 residues. Germline V gives CDR1 SNHLY, CDR2 FYNNEI. V dropped 8 bases and J dropped 3 bases, with 10 bases sitting between them. TCR beta CDR3 regions were amplified from RNA transcripts. HTBI primers drove first-round RT-PCR of the TCR CDR3. TCRdb passed the multiplex PCR reads through MiXCR, listing each CDR3 protein once. This sample yields some 400,000 distinct CDR3 sequences, of which approximately 15% are seen a single time; more than 9.5% belongs to the top ten. The sequence came from a woman aged 60-75 years with Graves' hyperthyroidism. The V and J genes are TRBV2 and TRBJ2-2, with a possible D match to TRBD2 (5 bases). Sequenced input: blood. The CDR3 is CASWAGDTGELFF. In DNA, the CDR3 is TGTGCCAGCTGGGCCGGGGACACCGGGGAGCTGTTTTTT. The whole variable domain, remainder taken from reference TRBV2 and TRBJ2-2, is EPEVTQTPSHQVTQMGQEVILRCVPISNHLYFYWYRQILGQKVEFLVSFYNNEISEKSEIFDDQFSVERPDGSNFTLKIRSTKLEDSAMYFCASWAGDTGELFFGEGSRLTVL.